This TCR beta chain was captured by sequencing in a study of graft-versus-host responses after intestinal transplantation (dated by TCRdb to the early 2020s). In terms of the full investigation: Recipients received multivisceral, liver-intestinal, or isolated intestinal transplants. Every recipient was given anti-thymocyte globulin induction, followed by 3 to 4 years of maintenance tacrolimus and steroids. Graft-versus-host and host-versus-graft alloreactive T cell clones were tracked in the graft, circulation and bone marrow after intestinal transplantation using bulk TCR-beta CDR3 sequencing. Alloreactive clones were identified by sequencing pre-transplant mixed lymphocyte reaction products and comparing these products with unstimulated pre-transplant donor and recipient T cells. The cohort enrolled 24 intestinal transplant recipients including one retransplant, and a few patients lacking pretransplant specimens were excluded. Donor T cell macrochimerism was defined as a peak of at least 4% donor T cells among recipient peripheral blood mononuclear cells. Samples from a few later patients were sequenced in-house on an Illumina MiSeq with MiXCR processing rather than by the commercial service.

To isolate intraepithelial and lamina propria lymphocytes from graft specimens, dithiothreitol, EDTA incubations and collagenase D digestion were used. Bulk TCR-beta sequencing was performed on serial intestinal graft biopsy specimens collected as late as 600 days after transplant. Libraries were built with the immunoSEQ multiplex PCR assay. For most patients, high-throughput TCR-beta CDR3 sequencing of genomic DNA was performed by Adaptive Biotechnologies. From the authors' description of their analysis: TCR sequencing data were retrieved from Adaptive's ImmunoSEQ software for 15 to 20 patients, whereas three other patients were processed with MiXCR and VDJtools. CDR3 nucleotide sequences shared between donor and recipient were removed because their origin could not be assigned. To be classed as alloreactive, a clone needed at least 2-fold expansion over unstimulated cells and a minimum CFSE-low frequency of 0.002% (template counts) or 0.001% (read counts). Clones were considered mappable if detected in sequenced pre-transplant spleen, lymph node, or MLR CFSE-low populations of the donor or recipient. Cumulative frequency of alloreactive clones was calculated as a percentage of all sequences weighted by copy number. TCRdb took over this immuneACCESS table, retaining in-frame rearrangements with V and J assigned. Such tables are incomplete; in checked studies, under half of the missing clones stem from an unresolved V gene, and the remainder is unexplained. V and J calls and clone size are as listed in that table; D and trimming were resolved from the DNA. The sample table records approximately 10,000 clones; around three quarters of these occur just once. Of the sample, approximately 4.3% falls within the top ten clones.

What the study reported, not specific to this receptor: GvH clones were found in recipient bone marrow, and some of the GvH clones appeared earlier in ileal mucosa or blood, which is consistent with an intestinal mucosal origin. In patients with donor T cell macrochimerism, the allografts had high GvH to HvG T cell clonal ratios. Peak levels of circulating GvH clones were associated with declines in HvG clones early after transplant. Conclusions were limited by the relatively low number and heterogeneity of intestinal transplant patients.

This clone is classified as medium-sized (0.01 to 0.1%). The specificity of this receptor is unknown. The record has no base qualities; no much larger clone is one base away. According to the germline V gene, CDR1 reads KGHSH and CDR2 reads LQKENI. Including the terminal cysteine and phenylalanine, the CDR3 comprises 14 residues. The only DNA kept is the CDR3, 42 bases in frame from the first base. V loses 2 bases, J loses 3 bases, and the germline ends lie 10 bases apart. The chain employs TRBV18 and TRBJ1-2; no D segment can be confidently identified. The clonotype was recovered from a human patient who received an intestinal transplant, so some T cells may come from the graft donor. Specimen: ileum tissue, collected around 140 days after intestinal transplantation. The sequenced DNA is TGTGCCAGCTCACCAAAGGAGACCGACTATGGCTACACCTTC. Its translation is CASSPKETDYGYTF.